The 31 T cell receptor beta chains reported below all come from one sample, sequenced in a study of beta chain features in type 1 diabetes. Expressed TCRB transcripts were sequenced because the entire RNA isolate underwent reverse transcription. Only in-frame clones appear in the TCRdb table, and some are missing; sequencing was by immunoSEQ multiplex PCR. The sample has around 310,000 clones; approximately 11% are singletons. Sequenced: naive CD4+ T cells from blood. The origin of the receptors is a woman in her twenties or thirties in good health.

This rearrangement joins TRBV19 to TRBJ1-4, with TRBD1 matching 10 bases. The CDR3 extends over 14 amino acids. J was trimmed by 11 bases and V by 4 bases; bases with no gene match: 7. Germline V gene sequence: CDR1 LNHDA, CDR2 SQIVND (reference sequence). The chain's CDR3 is CASSTGQGPRKLFF. CDR3 nucleotides: TGTGCCAGTAGTACGGGACAGGGGCCAAGGAAACTGTTTTTT.

This clone was observed a few times. The rearrangement links TRBV9 to TRBJ2-1, with a tentative D call TRBD1 (6 bases). Between the trimmed V and J ends, which lost 0 bases and 12 bases, there was a span of 16 bases. This CDR3 has 14 amino acids. The germline V gene encodes CDR1 SGDLS and CDR2 YYNGEE. The CDR3 loop reads CASSVVPGVVSQFF. The CDR3 DNA sequence: TGTGCCAGCAGCGTAGTCCCAGGGGTAGTGTCGCAGTTCTTC.

V gene TRBV6-6 combines with J gene TRBJ2-2; D is perhaps TRBD1 (5 bases). The length of the CDR3 is 15 residues. Trimming pared 2 bases from V and 0 bases from J, leaving 7 bases between. CDR1 and CDR2 from the germline V gene are MNHNY and SVGAGI (reference sequence). The CDR3 coding sequence is TGTGCCAGCAGTTACAGGACACCGAACACCGGGGAGCTGTTTTTT. This translates into CASSYRTPNTGELFF.

J is TRBJ2-1 and V is TRBV7-9, with 11 bases lining up with TRBD1. The CDR3 has 16 residues. The V segment lost 4 bases and the J segment 3 bases; nucleotides outside the gene matches: 5. CDR1 SEHNR and CDR2 FQNEAQ come from the germline V gene (reference sequence). In DNA form, the CDR3 reads TGTGCCAGCAGCTCAGCCGGGACAGGGGGCTACAATGAGCAGTTCTTC. This sequence encodes CASSSAGTGGYNEQFF.

The gene calls are TRBV18 and TRBJ2-1; 11 nucleotides line up with TRBD2. The CDR3 loop spans 16 amino acids. The V gene's germline CDR1 is KGHSH and CDR2 LQKENI. With 3 bases clipped from V and 1 base from J, the junction kept 2 bases outside the gene matches. As DNA, the CDR3 is TGTGCCAGCTCACCCTTAGCGGGAGGGTCCTACAATGAGCAGTTCTTC. It translates to CASSPLAGGSYNEQFF.

This chain links TRBV18 with TRBJ1-1; the D gene is possibly TRBD1 (5 bases). Germline V lookup: CDR1 KGHSH, CDR2 LQKENI. Trimming left V 6 bases short and J 1 base short, with 15 bases between. This CDR3 has 15 residues. The CDR3 bases are TGTGCCAGCTCTCTGTTTTTTAGGGGGAACACTGAAGCTTTCTTT. Translation gives CASSLFFRGNTEAFF.

The chain joins TRBV14 to TRBJ2-1; 11 nucleotides line up with TRBD2. Germline lookup yields CDR1 SGHDN and CDR2 FVKESK. V lost 3 bases and J lost 7; bases outside the gene matches: 11. The CDR3 contains 17 residues. In DNA form, the CDR3 reads TGTGCCAGCAGCCAGGGGACTAGCGGCCAAGCGTGGAATGAGCAGTTCTTC. Its protein product is CASSQGTSGQAWNEQFF.

The table lists this clone with a few counts. The J gene is TRBJ2-1, the V gene TRBV19; 7 bases match TRBD2. V gave up 2 bases and J gave up 7 bases; unmatched junction bases: 11. The CDR3 length is 16 residues. CDR1 and CDR2 (germline): LNHDA, SQIVND (reference sequence). The CDR3 is CASSILGRRELNEQFF. CDR3 nucleotide sequence: TGTGCCAGTAGTATATTGGGGAGGCGGGAGCTTAATGAGCAGTTCTTC.

This clone was counted only a few times. This chain joins TRBV19 and TRBJ1-2, with 8 bases matching TRBD1. V shed 11 bases and J 2 bases; nucleotides not matched to a gene: 7. From germline, CDR1 is LNHDA and CDR2 SQIVND (reference sequence). This CDR3 spans 13 amino acids. In DNA, the CDR3 is TGTGCCGGACGGGACAGGACCAACTATGGCTACACCTTC. This sequence encodes CAGRDRTNYGYTF.

The chain is built from TRBV9 and TRBJ2-1, with 11 bases that match TRBD2. CDR3 size: 18 residues. Germline loops: CDR1 SGDLS, CDR2 YYNGEE. V was clipped by 0 bases and J by 4 bases; unmatched bases: 9. CDR3 in DNA: TGTGCCAGCAGCGTAGCTTTAGGTGGACTAGCGGGTTACAATGAGCAGTTCTTC. Translating gives CASSVALGGLAGYNEQFF. Full variable domain (remainder filled in from reference TRBV9 and TRBJ2-1): DSGVTQTPKHLITATGQRVTLRCSPRSGDLSVYWYQQSLDQGLQFLIQYYNGEERAKGNILERFSAQQFPDLHSELNLSSLELGDSALYFCASSVALGGLAGYNEQFFGPGTRLTVL.

A few counts support this clone. This chain links TRBV29-1 with TRBJ2-3; the match to TRBD2 covers 9 bases. Germline V gives CDR1 SQVTM, CDR2 ANQGSEA. Unmatched junction bases numbered 3, after V lost 0 bases and J lost 5 bases. The CDR3 is 14 residues long. CDR3 DNA sequence: TGCAGCGTTGAAGAGAGCGGGAGGCAAGATACGCAGTATTTT. It codes for CSVEESGRQDTQYF.

The chain combines TRBV10-3 with TRBJ1-1; D is possibly TRBD1 (5 bases). Per the germline V gene, CDR1 is ENHRY and CDR2 is SYGVKD. The V gene lost 4 bases and the J gene lost 5 bases, with 8 bases spanning the gap. The CDR3 has 12 amino acids. In DNA form, the CDR3 reads TGTGCCATCAGTGGGGGGGGGACTGAAGCTTTCTTT. This translates into CAISGGGTEAFF.

Note on this clone: This sample includes further DNA sequences coding for the same CDR3. V and J are TRBV5-1 and TRBJ2-7, with D tentatively TRBD1 (5 bases). V shed 4 bases and J shed 3 bases, with 8 bases lying between them. Germline V CDR1 and CDR2: SGHRS, YFSETQ. CDR3 size: 12 residues. The CDR3 DNA reads as TGCGCCAGCAGCCTAGGGGACTACGAGCAGTACTTC. Translation gives CASSLGDYEQYF.

Only a few counts were recorded for this clone. The CDR3 DNA sequence: TGTGCCAGCAGGCTAGCGGGAGGGCCCGCAGAGACCCAGTACTTC. Translated, it gives CASRLAGGPAETQYF. The chain couples TRBV6-5 to TRBJ2-5; 12 bases are a match to TRBD2. The germline gives CDR1 MNHEY, CDR2 SVGAGI. The CDR3 spans 15 residues. J gave up 4 bases and V 6 bases, and 6 bases lay outside the gene matches.

A word on this clone: At the DNA level, this CDR3 is encoded by other sequences in the same sample as well. The chain recombines TRBV9 with TRBJ2-1, with TRBD2 identical over 12 bases. Germline trimming cut 3 bases from V and 0 bases from J; bases unmatched to any gene: 1. This CDR3 is 16 amino acids long. In germline, CDR1 is SGDLS, CDR2 YYNGEE. The CDR3 DNA is TGTGCCAGCAGCGCGACTAGCGGGAGCTCCTACAATGAGCAGTTCTTC. Encoded protein: CASSATSGSSYNEQFF.

The chain joins TRBV30 to TRBJ1-2; possibly TRBD1 for D (5 bases). The CDR3 runs 13 residues. V gave up 0 bases and J gave up 8 bases, with 13 bases separating them. Germline V lookup: CDR1 GTSNPN, CDR2 SVGIG (reference sequence). The DNA of the CDR3 is TGTGCCTGGAGTGTAACAGGTTTCGGGGGCTACACCTTC. Protein product: CAWSVTGFGGYTF.

This clone was seen a few times. V gene TRBV30 combines with J gene TRBJ1-5; D uncertain. Trimming shortened V by 0 bases and J by 2 bases, and 11 bases separated the two germline ends. The CDR3 covers 15 residues. CDR1 and CDR2 (germline): GTSNPN, SVGIG (reference sequence). CDR3 DNA sequence: TGTGCCTGGAGTGTACTTGTCGGGGGCAATCAGCCCCAGCATTTT. Its protein product is CAWSVLVGGNQPQHF.

The V gene is TRBV15, the J gene TRBJ2-5, with D possibly matching TRBD1 (7 bases). The CDR3 length is 14 residues. Germline V gives CDR1 LNHNV, CDR2 YYDKDF (reference sequence). V lost 2 bases and J lost 5, with 12 bases in between. The DNA for the CDR3 is TGTGCCACCAGCAGACCCCCAGGGGGGGAGACCCAGTACTTC. Protein sequence: CATSRPPGGETQYF.

This clone showed up just a few times. The CDR3: CASSEIRGSSYEQYF. In DNA, the CDR3 is TGTGCCAGCAGTGAAATCCGGGGAAGCTCCTACGAGCAGTACTTC. This chain joins TRBV2 and TRBJ2-7; TRBD2 might be the D (5 bases). CDR1 is SNHLY, CDR2 FYNNEI, per germline. Trimming left V 2 bases short and J 0 bases short, with 11 bases between. CDR3 length equals 15 residues.

The chain couples TRBV7-2 to TRBJ2-1; TRBD2 matches at 15 bases. V dropped 4 bases and J dropped 13; count of bases not matched to a gene: 11. Per germline, CDR1 SGHTA and CDR2 FQGNSA. The CDR3 is 16 residues long. The CDR3 is CASSSPPGLAGGVQFF. The CDR3 bases are TGTGCCAGCAGCTCCCCCCCGGGACTAGCGGGAGGAGTTCAGTTCTTC.

In its sample, this clone was seen a few times. The chain carries TRBV27 and TRBJ2-3; 7 nucleotides align to TRBD2. The CDR3 is 15 amino acids. CDR1 MNHEY and CDR2 SMNVEV come from the germline V gene (reference sequence). V shed 5 bases, J shed 0 bases, and the junction held 5 bases outside the gene matches. This CDR3 is CASSLGTTSTDTQYF. The DNA for the CDR3 is TGTGCCAGCAGTCTCGGGACTACTAGCACAGATACGCAGTATTTT.

This clone has a single count. The CDR3 loop is CASSPPAGTGGKREQFF. The CDR3 nucleotides are TGTGCCAGCTCACCACCGGCAGGGACAGGGGGCAAGCGGGAGCAGTTCTTC. The rearrangement links TRBV18 to TRBJ2-1; the match to TRBD1 covers 12 bases. Germline loops: CDR1 KGHSH, CDR2 LQKENI. Trimming at V came to 0 bases and at J to 10 bases, leaving 10 bases not matched to a gene. The CDR3 is 17 residues long.

This chain uses TRBV14 with TRBJ2-4; 7 bases are shared with TRBD2. V dropped 2 bases and J dropped 0; count of bases not matched to a gene: 1. Per germline, CDR1 SGHDN and CDR2 FVKESK. The CDR3 is made up of 15 amino acids. The CDR3 protein is CASSQSGTAKNIQYF. The CDR3 coding sequence is TGTGCCAGCAGCCAAAGCGGGACAGCCAAAAACATTCAGTACTTC.

This chain links TRBV7-3 with TRBJ1-2, with TRBD1 matching 8 bases. The germline V gene has CDR1 SGHTA and CDR2 FQGTGA. The CDR3 loop spans 14 amino acids. J was trimmed by 3 bases and V by 5 bases; bases with no gene match: 5. DNA for the CDR3: TGTGCCAGCAGCCCACAGGGGGGAGACTATGGCTACACCTTC. Translation: CASSPQGGDYGYTF.

This clone was recorded a few times. This chain uses TRBV27 with TRBJ1-5, with D possibly TRBD1 on 5 matching bases. The CDR3 has 15 residues. V was shortened by 2 bases and J by 5 bases, with 13 bases between the two germline ends. Germline V gives CDR1 MNHEY, CDR2 SMNVEV (reference sequence). In nucleotides, the CDR3 is TGTGCCAGCAGTTTAATGGGGGGAGGCGATCAGCCCCAGCATTTT. The encoded protein is CASSLMGGGDQPQHF.

There are a few counts of this clone. The chain is built from TRBV7-2 and TRBJ1-2; D gene ambiguous. V was pared by 1 base and J by 2 bases, with 11 bases between. Germline V CDR1 and CDR2: SGHTA, FQGNSA. The CDR3 contains 15 residues. CDR3 loop: CASSLEPGWNYGYTF. CDR3 DNA sequence: TGTGCCAGCAGCTTAGAGCCGGGGTGGAACTATGGCTACACCTTC.

This clone has a handful of counts. The chain employs TRBV12-5 and TRBJ1-1, with D unclear. Trimming took 9 bases from V and 1 from J, leaving 12 bases between them. CDR3 size: 13 residues. From germline, CDR1 is LGHNT and CDR2 FRNRAP. CDR3 nucleotides: TGTGCTAGCGGCCAGGCAGCGAACACTGAAGCTTTCTTT. Residues: CASGQAANTEAFF.

This clone has just a few counts. The rearrangement joins TRBV9 to TRBJ2-5, with 15 bases that match TRBD2. Per germline, CDR1 SGDLS and CDR2 YYNGEE. The trim removed 4 bases at V and 7 bases at J, leaving 14 bases unmatched. This CDR3 contains 18 residues. CDR3 DNA: TGTGCCAGCAGCCCCCACTGGACTAGCGGGAGGGGAAGTGGGACCCAGTACTTC. Protein sequence: CASSPHWTSGRGSGTQYF.

The genes are TRBV7-2 and TRBJ1-5; no firm D call. Germline V CDR1 and CDR2: SGHTA, FQGNSA. The V gene lost 2 bases and the J gene lost 3 bases, with 2 bases spanning the gap. The CDR3 covers 12 residues. Here the CDR3 reads CASSLLNQPQHF. CDR3 sequence (DNA): TGTGCCAGCAGCTTACTCAATCAGCCCCAGCATTTT.

This clone was seen a handful of times. The gene calls are TRBV19 and TRBJ2-2, with 7 positions matching TRBD1. V gave up 10 bases and J gave up 5 bases; unmatched junction bases: 10. Per the germline V gene, CDR1 is LNHDA and CDR2 is SQIVND (reference sequence). The CDR3 is 14 residues long. Here the CDR3 reads CATRDREKTGELFF. In DNA, the CDR3 is TGTGCCACCAGAGACAGGGAAAAGACCGGGGAGCTGTTTTTT. The complete variable domain, with remaining parts taken from reference TRBV19 and TRBJ2-2, reads DGGITQSPKYLFRKEGQNVTLSCEQNLNHDAMYWYRQDPGQGLRLIYYSQIVNDFQKGDIAEGYSVSREKKESFPLTVTSAQKNPTAFYLCATRDREKTGELFFGEGSRLTVL.

The chain is built from TRBV7-6 and TRBJ1-5; D is undetermined. Germline V CDR1 and CDR2: SGHVS, FNYEAQ. Trimming removed 2 bases at V and 4 bases at J, with 9 bases between. The CDR3 is 14 residues long. CDR3 in DNA: TGTGCCAGCAGCTTAAATCCCATTAATCAGCCCCAGCATTTT. Residues: CASSLNPINQPQHF.